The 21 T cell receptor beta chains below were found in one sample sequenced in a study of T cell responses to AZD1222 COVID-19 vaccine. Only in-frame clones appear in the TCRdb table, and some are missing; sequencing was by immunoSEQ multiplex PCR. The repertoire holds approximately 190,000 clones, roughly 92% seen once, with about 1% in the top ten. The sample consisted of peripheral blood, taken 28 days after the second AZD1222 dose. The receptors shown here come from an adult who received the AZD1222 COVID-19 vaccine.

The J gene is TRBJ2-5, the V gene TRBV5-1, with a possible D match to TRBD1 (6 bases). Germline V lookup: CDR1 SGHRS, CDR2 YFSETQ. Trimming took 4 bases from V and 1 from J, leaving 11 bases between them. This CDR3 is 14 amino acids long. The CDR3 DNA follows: TGCGCCAGCAGCCTGACAGGCCTCCAAGAGACCCAGTACTTC. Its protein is CASSLTGLQETQYF.

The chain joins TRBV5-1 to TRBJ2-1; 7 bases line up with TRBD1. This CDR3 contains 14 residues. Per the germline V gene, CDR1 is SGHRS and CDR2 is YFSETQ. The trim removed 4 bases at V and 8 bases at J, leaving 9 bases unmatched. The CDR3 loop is CASSLGQASHEQFF. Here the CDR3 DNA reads TGCGCCAGCAGCCTAGGACAGGCCTCGCATGAGCAGTTCTTC.

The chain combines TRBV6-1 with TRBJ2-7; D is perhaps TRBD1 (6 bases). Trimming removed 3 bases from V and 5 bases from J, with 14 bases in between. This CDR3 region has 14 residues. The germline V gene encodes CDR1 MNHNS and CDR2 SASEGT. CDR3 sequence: CASSETGLIDEQYF. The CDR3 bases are TGTGCCAGCAGTGAGACAGGCTTAATCGACGAGCAGTACTTC.

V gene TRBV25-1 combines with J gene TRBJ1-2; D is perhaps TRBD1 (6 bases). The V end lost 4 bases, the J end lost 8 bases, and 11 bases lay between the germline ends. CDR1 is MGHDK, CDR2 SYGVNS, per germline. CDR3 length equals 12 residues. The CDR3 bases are TGTGCCAGCAGTGCCGGGACACCCGGCTACACCTTC. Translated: CASSAGTPGYTF.

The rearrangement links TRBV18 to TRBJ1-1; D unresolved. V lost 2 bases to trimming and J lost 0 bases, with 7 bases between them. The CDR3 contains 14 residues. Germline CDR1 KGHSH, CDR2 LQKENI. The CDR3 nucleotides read TGTGCCAGCTCACCATCCTCCATGAACACTGAAGCTTTCTTT. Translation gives CASSPSSMNTEAFF.

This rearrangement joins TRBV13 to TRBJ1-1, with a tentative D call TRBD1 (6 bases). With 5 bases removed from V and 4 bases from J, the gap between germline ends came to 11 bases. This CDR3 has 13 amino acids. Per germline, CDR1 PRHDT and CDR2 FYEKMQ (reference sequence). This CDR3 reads CASSPRGGTEAFF. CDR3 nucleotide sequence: TGTGCCAGCAGCCCTAGGGGGGGCACTGAAGCTTTCTTT.

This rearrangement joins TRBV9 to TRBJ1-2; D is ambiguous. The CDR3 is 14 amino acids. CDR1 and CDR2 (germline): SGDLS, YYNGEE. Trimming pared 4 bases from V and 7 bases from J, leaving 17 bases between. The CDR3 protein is CASSPDEGSSGYTF. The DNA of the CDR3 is TGTGCCAGCAGCCCAGATGAGGGATCAAGTGGCTACACCTTC.

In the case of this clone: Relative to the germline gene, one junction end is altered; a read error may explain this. The CDR3 spells CASSLVLGTVHF. The DNA for the CDR3 is TGTGCCAGCAGCTTAGTCCTAGGGACAGTCCATTTT. The V and J genes are TRBV7-2 and TRBJ1-3; 7 bases agree with TRBD1. The CDR3 is made up of 12 amino acids. Germline V gene data show CDR1 as SGHTA and CDR2 as FQGNSA.

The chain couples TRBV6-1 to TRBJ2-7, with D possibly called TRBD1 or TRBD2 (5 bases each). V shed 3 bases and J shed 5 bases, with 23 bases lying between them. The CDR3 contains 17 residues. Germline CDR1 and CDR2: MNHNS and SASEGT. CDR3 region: CASSDAPLARALHEQYF. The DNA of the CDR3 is TGTGCCAGCAGTGATGCCCCGCTAGCCAGGGCCTTGCACGAGCAGTACTTC.

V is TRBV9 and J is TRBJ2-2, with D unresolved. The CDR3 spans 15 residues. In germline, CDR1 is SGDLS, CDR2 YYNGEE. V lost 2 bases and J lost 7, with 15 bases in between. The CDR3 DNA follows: TGTGCCAGCAGCGTTTTAGGTTCAGCGAACGGGGAGCTGTTTTTT. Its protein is CASSVLGSANGELFF.

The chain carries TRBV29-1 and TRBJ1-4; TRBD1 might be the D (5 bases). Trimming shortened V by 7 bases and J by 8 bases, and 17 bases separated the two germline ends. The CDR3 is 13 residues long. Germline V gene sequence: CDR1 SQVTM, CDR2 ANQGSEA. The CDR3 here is CSARTLGGEKLFF. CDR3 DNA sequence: TGCAGCGCTAGGACACTCGGAGGGGAAAAACTGTTTTTT.

The CDR3, as DNA: TGCGCCAGCAGCGCCCAACCACAGGGCAGAGCTAACTATGGCTACACCTTC. It specifies CASSAQPQGRANYGYTF. This chain connects TRBV5-1 to TRBJ1-2; D perhaps matches TRBD1 (6 bases). Trimming removed 4 bases from V and 0 bases from J, with 19 bases in between. The CDR3 loop spans 17 amino acids. Germline V CDR1 and CDR2: SGHRS, YFSETQ.

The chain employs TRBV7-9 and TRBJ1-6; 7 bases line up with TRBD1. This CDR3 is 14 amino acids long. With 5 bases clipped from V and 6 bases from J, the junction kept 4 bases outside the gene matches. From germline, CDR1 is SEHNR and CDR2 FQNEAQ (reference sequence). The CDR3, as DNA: TGTGCCAGCAGCCAACAGGGGTCTAATTCACCCCTCCACTTT. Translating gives CASSQQGSNSPLHF.

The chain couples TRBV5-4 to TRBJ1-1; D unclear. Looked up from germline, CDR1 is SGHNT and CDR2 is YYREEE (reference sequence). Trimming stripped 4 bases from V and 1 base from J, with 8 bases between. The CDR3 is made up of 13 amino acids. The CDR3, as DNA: TGTGCCAGCAGCCAGACGGAGAACACTGAAGCTTTCTTT. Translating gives CASSQTENTEAFF. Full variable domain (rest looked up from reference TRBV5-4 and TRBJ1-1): ETGVTQSPTHLIKTRGQQVTLRCSSQSGHNTVSWYQQALGQGPQFIFQYYREEENGRGNFPPRFSGLQFPNYSSELNVNALELDDSALYLCASSQTENTEAFFGQGTRLTVV.

The CDR3 here is CAWSPLGGNSPLHF. CDR3 nucleotide sequence: TGTGCCTGGAGTCCGCTCGGGGGTAATTCACCCCTCCACTTT. This chain connects TRBV30 to TRBJ1-6; weak D call: TRBD1 (5 bases). Trimming took 2 bases from V and 6 from J, leaving 11 bases between them. CDR1 is GTSNPN and CDR2 is SVGIG in the germline V gene (reference sequence). The CDR3 sequence is 14 residues long.

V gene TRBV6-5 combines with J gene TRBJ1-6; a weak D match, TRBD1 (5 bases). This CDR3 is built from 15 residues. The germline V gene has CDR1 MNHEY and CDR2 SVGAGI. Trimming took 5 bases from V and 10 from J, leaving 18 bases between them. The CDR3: CASSLGGVVGSPLHF. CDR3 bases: TGTGCCAGCAGTCTGGGGGGGGTGGTTGGATCACCCCTCCACTTT.

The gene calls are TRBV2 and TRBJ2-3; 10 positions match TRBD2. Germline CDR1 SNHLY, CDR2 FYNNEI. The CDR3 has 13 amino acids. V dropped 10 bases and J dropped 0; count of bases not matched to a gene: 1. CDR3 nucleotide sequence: TGTGCCACTAGCGGGAGTAGCACAGATACGCAGTATTTT. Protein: CATSGSSTDTQYF.

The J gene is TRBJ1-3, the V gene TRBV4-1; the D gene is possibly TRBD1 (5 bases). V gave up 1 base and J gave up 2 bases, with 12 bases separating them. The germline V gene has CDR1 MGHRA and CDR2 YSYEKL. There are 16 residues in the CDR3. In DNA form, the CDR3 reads TGCGCCAGCAGCCAAGTCGCCCGGGGCACTGGAAACACCATATATTTT. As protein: CASSQVARGTGNTIYF.

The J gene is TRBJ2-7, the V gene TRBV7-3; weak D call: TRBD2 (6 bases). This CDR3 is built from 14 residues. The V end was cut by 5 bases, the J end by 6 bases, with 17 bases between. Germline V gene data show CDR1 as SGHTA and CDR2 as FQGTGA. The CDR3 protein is CASSPTGALSEQYF. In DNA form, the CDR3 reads TGTGCCAGCAGCCCAACGGGAGCCCTCAGCGAGCAGTACTTC.

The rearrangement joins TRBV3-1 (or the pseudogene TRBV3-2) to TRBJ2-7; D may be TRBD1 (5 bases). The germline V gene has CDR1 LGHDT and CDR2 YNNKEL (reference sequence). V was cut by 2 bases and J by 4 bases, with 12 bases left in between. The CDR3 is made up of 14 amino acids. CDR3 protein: CASSQSGRDYEQYF. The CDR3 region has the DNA TGTGCCAGCAGCCAATCGGGCAGGGATTACGAGCAGTACTTC.

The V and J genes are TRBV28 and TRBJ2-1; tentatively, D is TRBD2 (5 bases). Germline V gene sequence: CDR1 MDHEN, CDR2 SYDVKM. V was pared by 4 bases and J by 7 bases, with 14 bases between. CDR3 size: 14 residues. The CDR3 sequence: CASSSPAAENEQFF. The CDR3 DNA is TGTGCCAGCAGTTCCCCAGCGGCCGAAAATGAGCAGTTCTTC.